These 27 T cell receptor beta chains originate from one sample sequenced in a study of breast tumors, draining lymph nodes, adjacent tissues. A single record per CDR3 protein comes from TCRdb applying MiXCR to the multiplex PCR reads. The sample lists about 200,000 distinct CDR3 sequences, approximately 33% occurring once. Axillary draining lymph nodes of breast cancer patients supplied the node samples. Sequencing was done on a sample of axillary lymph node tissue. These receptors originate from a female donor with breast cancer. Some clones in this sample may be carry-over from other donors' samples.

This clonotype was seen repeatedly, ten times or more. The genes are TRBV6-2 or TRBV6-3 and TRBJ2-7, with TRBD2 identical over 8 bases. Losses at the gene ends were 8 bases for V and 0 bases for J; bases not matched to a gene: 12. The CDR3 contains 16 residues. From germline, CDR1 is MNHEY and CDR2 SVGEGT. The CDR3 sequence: CASYGTSGTSSYEQYF. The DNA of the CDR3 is TGTGCCAGCTACGGGACTTCCGGGACTAGCTCCTACGAGCAGTACTTC.

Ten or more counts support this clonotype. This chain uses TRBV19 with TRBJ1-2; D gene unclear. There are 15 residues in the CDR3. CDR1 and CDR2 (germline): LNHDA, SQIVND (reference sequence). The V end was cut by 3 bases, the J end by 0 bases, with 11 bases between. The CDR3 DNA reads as TGTGCCAGTAGTATCCCGTCGACGGCTAACTATGGCTACACCTTC. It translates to CASSIPSTANYGYTF.

CDR3 DNA: TGTGCCAGCAGTCAGTCAGGGGGTGAGCAGCCCCAGCATTTT. Translated: CASSQSGGEQPQHF. The chain combines TRBV28 with TRBJ1-5; 7 bases align to TRBD1. V dropped 5 bases and J dropped 7; count of bases not matched to a gene: 8. Germline V gene data show CDR1 as MDHEN and CDR2 as SYDVKM. The CDR3 contains 14 residues.

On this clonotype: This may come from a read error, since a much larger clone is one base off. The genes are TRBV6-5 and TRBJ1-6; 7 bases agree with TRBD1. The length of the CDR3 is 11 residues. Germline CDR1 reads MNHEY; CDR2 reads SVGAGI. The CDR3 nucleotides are TGTTGGGGACAGCACGCTTCACCCCTCCACTTT. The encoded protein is CWGQHASPLHF.

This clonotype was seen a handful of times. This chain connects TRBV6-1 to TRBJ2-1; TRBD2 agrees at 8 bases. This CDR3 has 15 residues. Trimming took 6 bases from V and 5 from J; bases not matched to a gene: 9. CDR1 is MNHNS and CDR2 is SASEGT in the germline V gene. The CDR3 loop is CASRERGRLNNEQFF. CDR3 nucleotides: TGTGCCAGCAGAGAGCGGGGGAGACTCAACAATGAGCAGTTCTTC.

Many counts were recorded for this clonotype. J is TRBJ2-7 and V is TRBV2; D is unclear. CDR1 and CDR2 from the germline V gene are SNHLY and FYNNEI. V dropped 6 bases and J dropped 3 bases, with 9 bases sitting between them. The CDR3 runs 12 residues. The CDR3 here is CASSVRSYEQYF. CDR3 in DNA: TGTGCCAGCAGCGTACGGAGCTACGAGCAGTACTTC.

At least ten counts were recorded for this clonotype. The CDR3 DNA sequence: TGTGCCAGTAGTCCCACCGGACTGGGCTACGAGCAGTACTTC. It specifies CASSPTGLGYEQYF. The V and J genes are TRBV19 and TRBJ2-7; D possibly corresponds to TRBD2 (5 bases). Germline V gene data show CDR1 as LNHDA and CDR2 as SQIVND (reference sequence). CDR3 length: 14 amino acids. Trimming removed 5 bases at V and 3 bases at J, with 14 bases between.

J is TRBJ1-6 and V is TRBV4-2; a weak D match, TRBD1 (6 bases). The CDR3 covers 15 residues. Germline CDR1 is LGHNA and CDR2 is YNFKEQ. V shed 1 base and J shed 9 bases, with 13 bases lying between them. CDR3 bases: TGTGCCAGCAGCCAAGGCAGGGGAGGGGGTTCACCCCTCCACTTT. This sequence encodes CASSQGRGGGSPLHF.

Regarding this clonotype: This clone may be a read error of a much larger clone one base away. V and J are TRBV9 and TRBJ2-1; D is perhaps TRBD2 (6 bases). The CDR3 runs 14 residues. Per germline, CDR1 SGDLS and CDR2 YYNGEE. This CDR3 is CATLPGSSYNEQSF. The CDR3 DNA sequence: TGTGCCACCCTCCCCGGGAGCTCCTACAATGAGCAGTCCTTC.

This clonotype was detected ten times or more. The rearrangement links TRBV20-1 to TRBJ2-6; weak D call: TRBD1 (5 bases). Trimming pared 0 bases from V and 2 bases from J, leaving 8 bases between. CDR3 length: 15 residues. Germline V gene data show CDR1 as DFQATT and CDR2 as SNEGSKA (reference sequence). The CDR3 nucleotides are TGCAGTGCTAGAGACCAGGGTACTGGGGCCAACGTCCTGACTTTC. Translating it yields CSARDQGTGANVLTF.

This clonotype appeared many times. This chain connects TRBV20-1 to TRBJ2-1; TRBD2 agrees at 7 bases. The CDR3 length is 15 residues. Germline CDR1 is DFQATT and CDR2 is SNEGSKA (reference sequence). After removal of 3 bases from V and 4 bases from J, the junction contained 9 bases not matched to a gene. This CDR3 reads CSARGGRRGYNEQFF. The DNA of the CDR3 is TGCAGTGCTAGGGGGGGGAGGCGAGGGTACAATGAGCAGTTCTTC.

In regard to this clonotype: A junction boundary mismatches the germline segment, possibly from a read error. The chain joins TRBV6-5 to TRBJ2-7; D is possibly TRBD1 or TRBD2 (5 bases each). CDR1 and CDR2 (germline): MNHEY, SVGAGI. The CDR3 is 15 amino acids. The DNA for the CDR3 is TGTGCCGGCAGTCACTCGGGGACCGATTCCTACGAGCAGTACTTC. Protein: CAGSHSGTDSYEQYF.

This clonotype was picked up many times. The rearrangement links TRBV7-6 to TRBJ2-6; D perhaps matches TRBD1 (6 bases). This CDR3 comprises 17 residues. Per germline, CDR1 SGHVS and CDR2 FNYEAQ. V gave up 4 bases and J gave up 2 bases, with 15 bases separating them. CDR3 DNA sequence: TGTGCCAGCAGCTCAAACGGACAGTTGGCTGGGGCCAACGTCCTGACTTTC. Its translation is CASSSNGQLAGANVLTF.

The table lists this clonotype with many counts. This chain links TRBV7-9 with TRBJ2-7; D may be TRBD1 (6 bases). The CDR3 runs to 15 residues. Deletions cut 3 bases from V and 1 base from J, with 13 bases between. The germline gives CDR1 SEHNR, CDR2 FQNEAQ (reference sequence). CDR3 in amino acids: CASSFGQGPSYEQYF. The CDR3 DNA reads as TGTGCCAGCAGCTTTGGGCAGGGGCCATCCTACGAGCAGTACTTC.

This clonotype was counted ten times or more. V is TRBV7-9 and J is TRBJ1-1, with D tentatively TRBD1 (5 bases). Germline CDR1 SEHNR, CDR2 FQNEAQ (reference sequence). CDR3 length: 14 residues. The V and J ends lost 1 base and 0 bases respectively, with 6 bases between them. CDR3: CASSLGQLNTEAFF. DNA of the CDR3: TGTGCCAGCAGCTTAGGACAGTTGAACACTGAAGCTTTCTTT.

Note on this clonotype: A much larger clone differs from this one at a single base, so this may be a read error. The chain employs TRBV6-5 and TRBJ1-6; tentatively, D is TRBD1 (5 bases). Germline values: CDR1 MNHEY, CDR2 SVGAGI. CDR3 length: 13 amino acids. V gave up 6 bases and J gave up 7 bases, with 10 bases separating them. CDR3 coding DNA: TGTGCCAGCAGCCACGGGGGGAATTCACCCCTCCACTTT. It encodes CASSHGGNSPLHF.

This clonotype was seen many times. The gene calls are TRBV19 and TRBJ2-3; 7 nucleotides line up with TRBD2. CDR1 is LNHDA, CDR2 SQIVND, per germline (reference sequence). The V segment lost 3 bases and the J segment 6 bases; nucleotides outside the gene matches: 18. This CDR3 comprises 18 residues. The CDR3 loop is CASSIRQETSIQADTQYF. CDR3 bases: TGTGCCAGTAGTATTCGCCAGGAGACTAGCATTCAGGCGGATACGCAGTATTTT.

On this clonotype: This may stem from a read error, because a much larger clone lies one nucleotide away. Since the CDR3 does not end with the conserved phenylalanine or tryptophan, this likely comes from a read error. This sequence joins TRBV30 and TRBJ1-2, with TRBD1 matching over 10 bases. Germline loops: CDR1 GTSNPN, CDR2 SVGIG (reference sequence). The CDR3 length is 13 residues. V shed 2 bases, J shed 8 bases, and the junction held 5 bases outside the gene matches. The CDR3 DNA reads TGTGCCTGGAGTATCGACAGGGGGCGAGGCTACACCTCC. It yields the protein CAWSIDRGRGYTS.

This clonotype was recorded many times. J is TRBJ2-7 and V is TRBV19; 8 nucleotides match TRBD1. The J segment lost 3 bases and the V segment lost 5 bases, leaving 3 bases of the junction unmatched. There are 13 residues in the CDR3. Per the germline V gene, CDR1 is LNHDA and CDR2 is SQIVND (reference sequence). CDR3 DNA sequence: TGTGCCAGTAGTCACAGGGGGTTCTACGAGCAGTACTTC. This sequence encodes CASSHRGFYEQYF.

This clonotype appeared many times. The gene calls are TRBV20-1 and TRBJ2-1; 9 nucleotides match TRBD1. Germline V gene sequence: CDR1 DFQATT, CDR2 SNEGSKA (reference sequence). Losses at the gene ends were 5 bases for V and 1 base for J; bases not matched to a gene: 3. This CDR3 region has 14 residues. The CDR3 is CSAEQGASYNEQFF. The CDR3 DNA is TGCAGTGCTGAACAGGGGGCGTCCTACAATGAGCAGTTCTTC.

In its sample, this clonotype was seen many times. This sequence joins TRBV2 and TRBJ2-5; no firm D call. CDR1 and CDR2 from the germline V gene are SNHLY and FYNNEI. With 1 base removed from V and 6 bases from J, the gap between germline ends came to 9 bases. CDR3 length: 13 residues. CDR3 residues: CASSEEQLKTQYF. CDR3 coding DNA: TGTGCCAGCAGTGAAGAACAGTTAAAGACCCAGTACTTC.

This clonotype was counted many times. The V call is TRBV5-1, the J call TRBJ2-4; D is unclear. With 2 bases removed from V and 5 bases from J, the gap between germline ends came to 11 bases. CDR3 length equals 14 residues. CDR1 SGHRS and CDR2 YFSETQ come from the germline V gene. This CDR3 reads CASSFGVSENIQYF. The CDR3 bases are TGCGCCAGCAGCTTTGGGGTTAGTGAAAACATTCAGTACTTC.

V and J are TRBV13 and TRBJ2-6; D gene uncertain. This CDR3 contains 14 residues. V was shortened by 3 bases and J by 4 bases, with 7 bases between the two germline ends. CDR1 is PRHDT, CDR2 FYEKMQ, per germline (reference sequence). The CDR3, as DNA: TGTGCCAGCAGCTTGGGCCAAGGGGCCAACGTCCTGACTTTC. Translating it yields CASSLGQGANVLTF.

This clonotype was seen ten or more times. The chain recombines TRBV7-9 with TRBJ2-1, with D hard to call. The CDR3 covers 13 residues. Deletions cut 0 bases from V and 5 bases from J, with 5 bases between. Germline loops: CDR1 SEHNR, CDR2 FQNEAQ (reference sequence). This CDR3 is CASSLALDNEQFF. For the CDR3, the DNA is TGTGCCAGCAGCTTAGCGCTAGACAATGAGCAGTTCTTC.

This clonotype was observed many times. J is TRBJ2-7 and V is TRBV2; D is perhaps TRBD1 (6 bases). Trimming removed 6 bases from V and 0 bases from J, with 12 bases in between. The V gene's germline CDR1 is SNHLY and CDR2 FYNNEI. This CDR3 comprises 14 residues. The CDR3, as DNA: TGTGCCAGCAGAGAACAACAGGGCTCCTACGAGCAGTACTTC. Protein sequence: CASREQQGSYEQYF. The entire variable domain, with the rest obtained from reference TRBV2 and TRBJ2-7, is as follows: EPEVTQTPSHQVTQMGQEVILRCVPISNHLYFYWYRQILGQKVEFLVSFYNNEISEKSEIFDDQFSVERPDGSNFTLKIRSTKLEDSAMYFCASREQQGSYEQYFGPGTRLTVT.

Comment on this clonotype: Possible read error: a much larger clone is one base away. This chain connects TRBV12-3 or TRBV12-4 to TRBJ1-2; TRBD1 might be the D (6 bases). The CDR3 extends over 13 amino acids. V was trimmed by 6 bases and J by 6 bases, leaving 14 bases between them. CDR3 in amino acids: CASSSTGSNGYTF. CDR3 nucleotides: TGTGCCAGCAGCAGCACAGGGTCGAATGGCTACACCTTC.

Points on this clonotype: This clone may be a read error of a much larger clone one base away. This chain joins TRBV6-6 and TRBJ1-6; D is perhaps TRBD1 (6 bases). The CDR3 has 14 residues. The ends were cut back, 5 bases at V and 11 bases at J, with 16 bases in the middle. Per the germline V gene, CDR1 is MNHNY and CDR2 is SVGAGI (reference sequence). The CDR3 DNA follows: TGTGCCAGCAGTCCCCCAGGGGAAGGGCCACCCCTCCACTTT. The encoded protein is CASSPPGEGPPLHF.